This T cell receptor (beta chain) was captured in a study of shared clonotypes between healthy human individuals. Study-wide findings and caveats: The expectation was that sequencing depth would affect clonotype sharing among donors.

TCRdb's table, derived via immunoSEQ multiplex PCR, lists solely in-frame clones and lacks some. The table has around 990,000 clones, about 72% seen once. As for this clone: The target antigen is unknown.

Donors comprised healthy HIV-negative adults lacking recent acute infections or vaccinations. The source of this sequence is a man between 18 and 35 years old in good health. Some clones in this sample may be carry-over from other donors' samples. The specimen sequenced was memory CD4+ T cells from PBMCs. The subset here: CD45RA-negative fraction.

CDR3 sequence reads: CSVDNLAGLGSDTQYF. The CDR3 bases are TGCAGCGTTGACAATTTAGCGGGACTGGGCTCAGATACGCAGTATTTT. The chain carries TRBV29-1 and TRBJ2-3, with TRBD2 identical over 8 bases. Germline V gives CDR1 SQVTM, CDR2 ANQGSEA. The CDR3 spans 16 residues. The V segment lost 3 bases and the J segment 4 bases; nucleotides outside the gene matches: 12.